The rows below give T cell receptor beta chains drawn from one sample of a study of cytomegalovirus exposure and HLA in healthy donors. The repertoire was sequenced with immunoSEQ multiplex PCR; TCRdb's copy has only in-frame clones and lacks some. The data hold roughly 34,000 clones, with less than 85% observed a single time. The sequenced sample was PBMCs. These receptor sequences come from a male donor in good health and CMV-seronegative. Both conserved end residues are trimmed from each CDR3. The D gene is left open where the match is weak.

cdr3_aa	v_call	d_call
ASSLVTTNYGYT	TRBV5-4	-
AWDRTGTNEKLF	TRBV30	TRBD1
ASSQNPPGGWNSPLH	TRBV4-1	-
ASSVAGGDQPQH	TRBV2	-
ASSRLGKGLF	TRBV6-1	-
SVETRVTGYT	TRBV29-1	-
ASSLGRNQPQH	TRBV7-6	-
ASSPNMNTEAF	TRBV14	-
ASSVQGEDGYT	TRBV5-4	TRBD1
ASSKGQGSDTQY	TRBV9	TRBD1
ASSLGQGYRYEQY	TRBV5-1	TRBD1
ASTGYGYT	TRBV9	-
ASSLFDSGGATDTQY	TRBV7-2	TRBD2
ASSLGRGPGGYT	TRBV28	TRBD1
AWSPTSGVNEQF	TRBV30	TRBD2
ASSQVVSTHGYT	TRBV4-1	-
SVLDRAVFTEAF	TRBV29-1	TRBD1
ASSARTGGEAF	TRBV9	TRBD1
SVELAATYEQY	TRBV29-1	TRBD2
ASSLFRPGGAKAF	TRBV11-2	TRBD1
ASRSGQGIYEQY	TRBV28	TRBD1
AWKGEGTEAF	TRBV30	-
ASRLYRALNEQF	TRBV6-5	-
AWSSAPGAKQPQH	TRBV30	-
ASSVTGTGGHGYT	TRBV9	TRBD1
ASSLGGRSYGYT	TRBV6-1	TRBD1
ASSPWTGGNEQF	TRBV7-9	TRBD1
ASSRTILNEKLF	TRBV6-5	-
ASRGLDESEQY	TRBV2	TRBD2
ASSAAETGGWGELF	TRBV2	TRBD1
ASSLSRNQPQH	TRBV5-6	-
ASSLDAGNSNQPQH	TRBV7-8	-
AISESGTGAMNTEAF	TRBV10-3	TRBD1
ATSRGGRGGYT	TRBV15	-
AISGESTGTGGRGYT	TRBV10-3	TRBD1
AWGGQRYLGELF	TRBV30	-
ASSDGQSSSGNTIY	TRBV6-1	-
ATRRQGITSYGYT	TRBV28	TRBD1
ASDRVSADTQY	TRBV2	TRBD1
ASRYRTAYYEQY	TRBV5-6	-
ASSLRHSMNTEAF	TRBV5-4	-
ASRRTSSGSEAF	TRBV6-5	-
ASSLGPDSLYNEQF	TRBV5-1	-
ASSPPAGQGADTQY	TRBV4-2	TRBD1
GTDMGQGASVGTGELF	TRBV30	TRBD1
ASSESAGATNEKLF	TRBV25-1	-
ASSYSMAGDQPQH	TRBV6-5	-
ASSSTRGTEAF	TRBV5-4	-
ASSYTQGPGYT	TRBV6-5	-
ASSLRRRTGGYVDTQY	TRBV13	TRBD1
ASSEALREQY	TRBV2	-
ASGLTANYGYT	TRBV12-5	-
ASSLGGAQERAYNEQF	TRBV13	-
ATNVEGDQPQH	TRBV15	-
ASSSGTSDYEQY	TRBV28	TRBD2
ASSQRGPGNQPQH	TRBV4-1	TRBD1
ASSLAGTDTQY	TRBV11-2	-